This record covers a single T cell receptor beta chain. The target antigen is unknown. Assay used: immunoSEQ multiplex PCR; TCRdb lists only in-frame clones, some missing. The sample shows about 4,700 clones, approximately 66% of them seen only once. V dropped 5 bases and J dropped 0; count of bases not matched to a gene: 7. Germline CDR1 MDHEN, CDR2 SYDVKM. The CDR3 spans 16 residues. This sample stems from a study of CD8 T cell repertoires and HIV-1 epitope variants. Study-level findings and limits: Beta chains alone show antigen proliferation, not cytokine profile or function.

The clonotype comes from a male donor with HIV. This chain connects TRBV28 to TRBJ2-1; 7 bases align to TRBD2. The sequenced material came from cultured CD8+ T cells derived from PBMCs. The CDR3 DNA reads as TGTGCCAGCAGTGGGTTCGGCGGGAGCTCCTACAATGAGCAGTTCTTC. This encodes CASSGFGGSSYNEQFF. Full variable domain (missing parts from reference TRBV28 and TRBJ2-1): DVKVTQSSRYLVKRTGEKVFLECVQDMDHENMFWYRQDPGLGLRLIYFSYDVKMKEKGDIPEGYSVSREKKERFSLILESASTNQTSMYLCASSGFGGSSYNEQFFGPGTRLTVL.